The clone carrying this T cell receptor beta chain turned up a few times. The antigen is undetermined. This specimen belongs to a study of CD4 T cells in relation to SARS-CoV-2 and coronaviruses. Libraries were prepared by immunoSEQ multiplex PCR; TCRdb keeps only in-frame clonotypes and omits some of them. The table records 12,000 or so clones, 60% to 80% of them present only once. Findings and caveats of the study: This crossreactivity analysis covered spike protein alone, no other viral proteins. No donor gave both pre-pandemic and post-infection samples.

Before the COVID-19 pandemic, during about 2011-2019, CD4+ T cells were taken from unexposed donors. After around nine days of culture, CD4+ T cells were isolated. Testing used SARS-CoV-2 S/N and four cold-coronavirus spikes on unexposed-donor CD4+ T cells, cells permitting. Fresh IL-2 medium replaced half the medium on days 3 and 7. V was cut by 3 bases and J by 4 bases, with 14 bases left in between. Germline CDR1 is SGHDT and CDR2 is YYEEEE. The CDR3 runs 16 residues. This clonotype was sampled from a human donor in good health. Sequencing was performed on CD4+ T cells from PBMCs, cultured in vitro. The chain employs TRBV5-6 and TRBJ1-6, with unresolved D. CDR3 sequence reads: CASSSANRRYNSPLHF. The CDR3 DNA sequence: TGTGCCAGCAGCTCCGCTAACCGCCGATATAATTCACCCCTCCACTTT.